This is a list of T cell receptor beta chains from one sample in a study of STAT3 mutations in large granular lymphocyte leukemia. Some clones are missing from TCRdb's copy, which holds only in-frame ones; the method was immunoSEQ multiplex PCR. Here the sample spans some 10,000 clones, 50% to 60% being singletons. Sequencing used peripheral blood mononuclear cells. The receptors stem from a boy aged 5-17 years with T-cell large granular lymphocyte leukemia. Some clones in this sample may be carry-over from other donors' samples. CDR3s include the opening cysteine and the closing phenylalanine or tryptophan. A D gene is named only where the DNA matches it firmly. Not all rows give a size; the values are once, few, many and, for expanded clones, a class.

j_call v_call clone_size d_call cdr3_nt cdr3_aa
TRBJ2-6 TRBV18 once NA TGTGCCAGCTCACCCCTCTCTGGGGCCAACGTCCTGACTTTC CASSPLSGANVLTF
TRBJ2-2 TRBV6-1 few NA TGTGCCAGCAGTGGCAGGGGAGAAACCGGGGAGCTGTTTTTT CASSGRGETGELFF
TRBJ2-5 TRBV28 NA NA TGTGCCAGCAGTCCCCAAGAGACCCAGTACTTC CASSPQETQYF
TRBJ2-1 TRBV29-1 NA NA TGCAGCGTTGGAACGAACAATGAGCAGTTCTTC CSVGTNNEQFF
TRBJ2-7 TRBV14 NA TRBD2 TGTGCCAGCAGCCAAGTGGCTAGCGGGGGCGAGCAGTACTTC CASSQVASGGEQYF
TRBJ2-1 TRBV5-1 few NA TGCGCCAGCCGAGACTCGGGGTACAATGAGCAGTTCTTC CASRDSGYNEQFF
TRBJ1-2 TRBV10-2 NA NA TGCGCCAGCAATGACCGGACAGAGCCATCCTATGGCTACACCTTC CASNDRTEPSYGYTF
TRBJ1-5 TRBV30 few NA TGTGCCTGGAGTGTATTCGGGGGCGCCCATAGCAATCAGCCCCAGCATTTT CAWSVFGGAHSNQPQHF
TRBJ2-7 TRBV9 NA TRBD2 TGTGCCAGCAGCGCGGAGGGACTAGCGGGAAGGAACGAGCAGTACTTC CASSAEGLAGRNEQYF
TRBJ2-1 TRBV6-6 NA NA TGTGCCAGCGGGTTCATCCTCGGCAATGAGCAGTTCTTC CASGFILGNEQFF